This T cell receptor beta chain was identified in a study of blood T cell repertoires in COVID-19 (TCRdb year 2020). About the study as a whole: Samples from collaborators originated in the United States, Italy and Spain and spanned both the acute and convalescent phases of COVID-19. The material from the prospective study consisted of cDNA or gDNA derived from T cells, B-cell-depleted T cells, or PBMCs. The dataset comprised deeply sampled blood TCRbeta repertoires from subjects exposed to, actively infected with, or recovered from COVID-19. The repertoires were released in a freely available public database intended as a resource for research on the immune response to SARS-CoV-2. Samples came from the ongoing ImmuneRACE study (first 160 participants) plus 1,254 subjects from 6 global collaborators. A de-identified subject ID, COVID-19 status, age in years and sex were almost always included in the sample metadata. HLA class I and class II types, where available, came from metadata supplied by the sample provider rather than from assay-based typing. What the authors observed across the whole study: Clinical and demographic metadata were provided uncurated, with the amount varying by source and participant.

CDR1 and CDR2 are read off the germline V gene (reference sequence) as SGHNT and YYREEE. A distance of 15 bases separates the germline ends of V and J, which lose 4 bases and 5 bases respectively. The CDR3 starts with the cysteine, ends with the phenylalanine, and has 14 residues. Only the CDR3 DNA stays, 42 bases, in frame from base 1. TCRbeta CDR3 regions were amplified from genomic DNA by means of the immunoSEQ Assay, a bias-controlled multiplex PCR. From the authors' description of their analysis: Nucleated cell counts per sample were estimated from amplification of reference gene primers within the assay. To quantify the absolute abundance of each unique TCRbeta CDR3 rearrangement, sequence reads were collapsed and filtered. For each sample, productive Simpson clonality was calculated by taking the square root of Simpson's diversity index across productive rearrangements. What TCRdb holds here is the immuneACCESS table cut down to in-frame rearrangements. Part of the clones is not present; checked against another copy, under half of the missing clones reflect an unresolved V gene, and the others are unexplained. V, J and clone size were drawn from that table, and D and trimming were deduced from the DNA. For this sample the table gives 100,000 or so clones, of which roughly 92% were detected only once. The ten top clones hold roughly 1.9% of the sample.

Points on this clone: Its antigen is still unknown. One base away there is no much larger clone; base qualities are not given.

At one collaborating source in Seattle, patients were enrolled during active infection and were followed longitudinally through the course of disease. Each collaborating institution followed its own protocols to collect whole blood in K2EDTA tubes. For TCRbeta analysis, collaborators shipped samples as frozen whole blood, isolated PBMCs, or DNA extracted from either of those sample types. The source of this sequence is a woman between 45 and 65 years old with COVID-19, enrolled during active disease. This chain joins TRBV5-4 to TRBJ2-5; the D gene remains uncertain. The sequenced material came from peripheral blood. The sequence in DNA is TGTGCCAGCAGCGTAAACTTAGCTGAGGAGACCCAGTACTTC. It translates as CASSVNLAEETQYF.